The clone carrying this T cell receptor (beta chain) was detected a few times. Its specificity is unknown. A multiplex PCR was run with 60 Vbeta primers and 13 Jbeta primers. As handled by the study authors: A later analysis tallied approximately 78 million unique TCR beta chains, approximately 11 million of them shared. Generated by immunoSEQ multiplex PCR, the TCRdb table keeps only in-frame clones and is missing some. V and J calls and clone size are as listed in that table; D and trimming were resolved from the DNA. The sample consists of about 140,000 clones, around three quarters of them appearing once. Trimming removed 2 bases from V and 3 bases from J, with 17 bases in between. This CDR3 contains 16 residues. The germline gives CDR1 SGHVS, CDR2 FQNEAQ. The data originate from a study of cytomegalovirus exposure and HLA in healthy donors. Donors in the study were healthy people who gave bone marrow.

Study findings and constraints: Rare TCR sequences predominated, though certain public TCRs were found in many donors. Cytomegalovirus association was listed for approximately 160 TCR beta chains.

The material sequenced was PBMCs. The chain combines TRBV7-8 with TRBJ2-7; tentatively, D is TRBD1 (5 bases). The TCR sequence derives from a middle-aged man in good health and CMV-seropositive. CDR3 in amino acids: CASSLNPGSPFYEQYF. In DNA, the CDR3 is TGTGCCAGCAGCTTAAATCCAGGGTCCCCCTTCTACGAGCAGTACTTC.